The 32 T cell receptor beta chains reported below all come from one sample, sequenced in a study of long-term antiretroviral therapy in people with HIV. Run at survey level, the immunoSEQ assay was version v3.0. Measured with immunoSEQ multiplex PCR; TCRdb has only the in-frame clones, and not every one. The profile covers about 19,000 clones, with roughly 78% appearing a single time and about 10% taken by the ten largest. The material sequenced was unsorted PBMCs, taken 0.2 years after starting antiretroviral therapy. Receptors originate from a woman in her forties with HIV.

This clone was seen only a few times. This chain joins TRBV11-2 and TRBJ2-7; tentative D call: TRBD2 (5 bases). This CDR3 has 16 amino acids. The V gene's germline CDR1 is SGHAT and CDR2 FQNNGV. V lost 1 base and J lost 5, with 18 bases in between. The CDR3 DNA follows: TGTGCCAGCAGCTTAGTCTCGTCGACATTCGGGGACGAGCAGTACTTC. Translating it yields CASSLVSSTFGDEQYF.

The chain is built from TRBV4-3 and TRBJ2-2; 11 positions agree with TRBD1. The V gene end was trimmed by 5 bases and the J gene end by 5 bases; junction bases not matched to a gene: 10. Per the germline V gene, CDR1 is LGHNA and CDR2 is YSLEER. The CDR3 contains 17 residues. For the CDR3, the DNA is TGCGCCAGCAGCTCCCGGGACAGGGGGTTTGAGACCGGGGAGCTGTTTTTT. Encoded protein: CASSSRDRGFETGELFF.

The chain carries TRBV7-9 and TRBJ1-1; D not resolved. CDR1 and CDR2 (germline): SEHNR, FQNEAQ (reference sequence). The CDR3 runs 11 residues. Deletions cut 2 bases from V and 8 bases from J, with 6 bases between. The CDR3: CASSLNREAFF. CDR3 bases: TGTGCCAGCAGCTTAAATAGAGAAGCTTTCTTT.

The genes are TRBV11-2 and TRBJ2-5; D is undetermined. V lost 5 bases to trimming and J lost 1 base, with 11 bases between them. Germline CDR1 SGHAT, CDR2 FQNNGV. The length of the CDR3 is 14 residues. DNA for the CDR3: TGTGCCAGCAGCCCAGAGTTCGGCCAAGAGACCCAGTACTTC. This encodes CASSPEFGQETQYF.

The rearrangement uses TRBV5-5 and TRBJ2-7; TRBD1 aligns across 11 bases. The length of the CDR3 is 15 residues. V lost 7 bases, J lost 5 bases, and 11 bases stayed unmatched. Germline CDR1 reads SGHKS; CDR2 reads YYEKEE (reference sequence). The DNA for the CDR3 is TGTGCCAGCTTTTCCAATCCGGGACAGGGGGACGAGCAGTACTTC. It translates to CASFSNPGQGDEQYF.

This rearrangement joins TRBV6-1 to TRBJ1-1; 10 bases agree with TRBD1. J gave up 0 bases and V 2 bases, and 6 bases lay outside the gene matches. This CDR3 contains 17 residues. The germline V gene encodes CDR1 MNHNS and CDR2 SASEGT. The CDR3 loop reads CASSELPDRGLNTEAFF. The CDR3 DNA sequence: TGTGCCAGCAGTGAACTCCCCGACAGGGGGCTGAACACTGAAGCTTTCTTT.

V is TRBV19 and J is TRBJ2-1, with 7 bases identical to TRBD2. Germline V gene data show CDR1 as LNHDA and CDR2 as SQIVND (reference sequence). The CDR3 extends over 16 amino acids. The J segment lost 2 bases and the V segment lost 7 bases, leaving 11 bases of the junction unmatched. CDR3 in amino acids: CASTFTSAGTYNEQFF. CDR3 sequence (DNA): TGTGCCAGTACCTTCACTAGCGCCGGAACCTACAATGAGCAGTTCTTC.

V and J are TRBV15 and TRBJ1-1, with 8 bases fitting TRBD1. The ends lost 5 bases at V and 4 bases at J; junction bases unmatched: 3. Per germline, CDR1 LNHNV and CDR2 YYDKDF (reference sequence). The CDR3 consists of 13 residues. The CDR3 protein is CATSPGGFTEAFF. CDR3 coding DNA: TGTGCCACCAGCCCAGGGGGCTTCACTGAAGCTTTCTTT.

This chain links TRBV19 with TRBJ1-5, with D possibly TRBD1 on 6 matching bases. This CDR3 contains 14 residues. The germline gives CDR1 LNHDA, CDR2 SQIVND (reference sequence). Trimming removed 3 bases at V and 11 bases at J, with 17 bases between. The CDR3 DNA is TGTGCCAGTAGTATCGAACAGGGCTCATCAGCCCAGCATTTT. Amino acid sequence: CASSIEQGSSAQHF. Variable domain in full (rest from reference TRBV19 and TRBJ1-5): DGGITQSPKYLFRKEGQNVTLSCEQNLNHDAMYWYRQDPGQGLRLIYYSQIVNDFQKGDIAEGYSVSREKKESFPLTVTSAQKNPTAFYLCASSIEQGSSAQHFGDGTRLSIL.

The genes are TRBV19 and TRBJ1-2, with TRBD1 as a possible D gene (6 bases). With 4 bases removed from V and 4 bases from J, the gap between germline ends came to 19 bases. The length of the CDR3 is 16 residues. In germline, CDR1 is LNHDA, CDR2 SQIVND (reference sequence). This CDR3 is CASSNGRWGGPYGYTF. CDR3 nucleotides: TGTGCCAGTAGTAACGGAAGATGGGGGGGGCCCTATGGCTACACCTTC.

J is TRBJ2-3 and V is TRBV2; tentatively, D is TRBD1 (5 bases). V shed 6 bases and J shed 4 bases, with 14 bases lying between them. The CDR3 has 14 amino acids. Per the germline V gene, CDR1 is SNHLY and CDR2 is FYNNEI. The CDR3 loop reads CASSDRMGADTQYF. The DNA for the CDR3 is TGTGCCAGCAGCGACAGAATGGGCGCAGATACGCAGTATTTT.

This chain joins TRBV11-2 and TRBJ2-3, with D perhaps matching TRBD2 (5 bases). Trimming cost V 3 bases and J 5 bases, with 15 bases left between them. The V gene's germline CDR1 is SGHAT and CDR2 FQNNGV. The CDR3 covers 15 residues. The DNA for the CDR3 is TGTGCCAGCAGCTTGTCCCCCCAGAGGGTAGATACGCAGTATTTT. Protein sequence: CASSLSPQRVDTQYF.

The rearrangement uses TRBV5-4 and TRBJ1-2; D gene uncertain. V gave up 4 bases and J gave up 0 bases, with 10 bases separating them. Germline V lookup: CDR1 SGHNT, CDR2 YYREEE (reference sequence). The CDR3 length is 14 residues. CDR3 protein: CASSPLSANYGYTF. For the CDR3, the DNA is TGTGCCAGCAGCCCACTCTCGGCTAACTATGGCTACACCTTC.

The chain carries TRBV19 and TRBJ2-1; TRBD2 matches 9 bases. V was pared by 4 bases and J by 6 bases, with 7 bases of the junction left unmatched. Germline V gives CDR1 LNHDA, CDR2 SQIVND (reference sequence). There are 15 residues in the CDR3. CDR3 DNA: TGTGCCAGTAGTAAGCTAGCGGGGTTTCTCAATGAGCAGTTCTTC. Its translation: CASSKLAGFLNEQFF. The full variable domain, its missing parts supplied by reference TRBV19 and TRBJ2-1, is DGGITQSPKYLFRKEGQNVTLSCEQNLNHDAMYWYRQDPGQGLRLIYYSQIVNDFQKGDIAEGYSVSREKKESFPLTVTSAQKNPTAFYLCASSKLAGFLNEQFFGPGTRLTVL.

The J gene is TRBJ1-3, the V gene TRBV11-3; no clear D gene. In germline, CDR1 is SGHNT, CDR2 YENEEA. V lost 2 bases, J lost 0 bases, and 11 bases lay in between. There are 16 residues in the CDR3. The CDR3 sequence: CASSLRGSFSGNTIYF. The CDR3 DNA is TGTGCCAGCAGCTTACGGGGTTCCTTCTCTGGAAACACCATATATTTT.

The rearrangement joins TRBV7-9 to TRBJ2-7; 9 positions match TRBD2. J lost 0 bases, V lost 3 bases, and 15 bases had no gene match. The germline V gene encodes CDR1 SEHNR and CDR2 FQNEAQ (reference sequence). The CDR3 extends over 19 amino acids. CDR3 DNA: TGTGCCAGCAGCTTCATGGTCTCCCGCAGCGGGGGGTTCTCCTACGAGCAGTACTTC. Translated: CASSFMVSRSGGFSYEQYF.

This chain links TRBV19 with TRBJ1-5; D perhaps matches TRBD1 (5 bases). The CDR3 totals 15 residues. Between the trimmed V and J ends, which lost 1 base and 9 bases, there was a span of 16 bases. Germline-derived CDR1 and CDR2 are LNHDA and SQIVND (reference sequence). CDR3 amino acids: CASSIAPDILRPQHF. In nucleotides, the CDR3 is TGTGCCAGTAGTATAGCCCCGGACATTTTAAGGCCCCAGCATTTT. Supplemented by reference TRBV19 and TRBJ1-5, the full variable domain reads DGGITQSPKYLFRKEGQNVTLSCEQNLNHDAMYWYRQDPGQGLRLIYYSQIVNDFQKGDIAEGYSVSREKKESFPLTVTSAQKNPTAFYLCASSIAPDILRPQHFGDGTRLSIL.

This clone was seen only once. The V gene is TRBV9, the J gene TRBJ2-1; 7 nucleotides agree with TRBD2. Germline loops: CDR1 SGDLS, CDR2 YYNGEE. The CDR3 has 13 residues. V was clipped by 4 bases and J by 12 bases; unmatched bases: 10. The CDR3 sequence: CASSSSFPGGQFF. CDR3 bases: TGTGCCAGCAGCAGTAGCTTCCCGGGGGGGCAGTTCTTC.

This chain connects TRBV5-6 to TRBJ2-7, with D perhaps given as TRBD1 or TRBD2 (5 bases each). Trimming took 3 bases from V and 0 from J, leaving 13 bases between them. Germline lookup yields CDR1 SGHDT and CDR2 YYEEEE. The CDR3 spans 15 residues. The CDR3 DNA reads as TGTGCCAGCAGCTCGGGACCGACTGGCTCCTACGAGCAGTACTTC. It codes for CASSSGPTGSYEQYF.

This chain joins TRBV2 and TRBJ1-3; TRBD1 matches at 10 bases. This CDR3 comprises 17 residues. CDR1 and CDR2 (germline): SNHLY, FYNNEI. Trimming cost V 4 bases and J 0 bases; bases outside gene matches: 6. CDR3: CASSGDRGAFSGNTIYF. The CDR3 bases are TGTGCCAGCAGTGGGGACAGGGGCGCATTCTCTGGAAACACCATATATTTT.

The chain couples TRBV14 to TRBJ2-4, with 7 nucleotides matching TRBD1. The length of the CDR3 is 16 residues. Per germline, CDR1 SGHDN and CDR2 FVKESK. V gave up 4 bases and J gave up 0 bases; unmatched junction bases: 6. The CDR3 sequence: CASSPLTGRAKNIQYF. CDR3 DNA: TGTGCCAGCAGCCCCCTGACAGGGAGAGCCAAAAACATTCAGTACTTC.

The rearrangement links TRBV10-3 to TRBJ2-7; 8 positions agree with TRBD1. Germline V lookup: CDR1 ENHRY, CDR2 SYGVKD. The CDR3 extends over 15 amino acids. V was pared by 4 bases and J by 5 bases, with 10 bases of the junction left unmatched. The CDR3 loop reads CAISAGQGRTHEQYF. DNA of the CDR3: TGTGCCATCAGTGCAGGACAGGGAAGGACTCACGAGCAGTACTTC.

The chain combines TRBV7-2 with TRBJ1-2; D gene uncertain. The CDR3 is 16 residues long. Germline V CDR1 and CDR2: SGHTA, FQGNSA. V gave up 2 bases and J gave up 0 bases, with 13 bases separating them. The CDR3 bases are TGTGCCAGCAGCTTACTCCCCCCCGGGTCTAACTATGGCTACACCTTC. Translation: CASSLLPPGSNYGYTF.

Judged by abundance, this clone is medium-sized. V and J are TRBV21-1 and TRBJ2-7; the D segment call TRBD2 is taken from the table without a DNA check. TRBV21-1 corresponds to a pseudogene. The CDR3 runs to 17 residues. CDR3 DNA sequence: TGTGCCGGTAAGAAGGGGGCGGGGGGCAAAAGCTCCTACGAGCAGTACTTC. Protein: CAGKKGAGGKSSYEQYF.

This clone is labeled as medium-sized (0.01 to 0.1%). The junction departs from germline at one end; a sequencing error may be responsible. CDR3 nucleotides: TGTGCCAGCGAAGACAATCTGGCAGGGATCTCCAACGAGCAGTACTTC. This encodes CASEDNLAGISNEQYF. The chain combines TRBV2 with TRBJ2-7; maybe TRBD1 (5 bases). The CDR3 consists of 16 residues. Germline-derived CDR1 and CDR2 are SNHLY and FYNNEI.

The CDR3 bases are TGTGCCAGCAGCTTAGTACGGGGAGCAGATACGCAGTATTTT. Amino acid sequence: CASSLVRGADTQYF. The chain couples TRBV7-9 to TRBJ2-3; weak D call: TRBD2 (5 bases). The CDR3 is made up of 14 amino acids. V was cut by 1 base and J by 4 bases, with 9 bases left in between. CDR1 and CDR2 (germline): SEHNR, FQNEAQ (reference sequence).

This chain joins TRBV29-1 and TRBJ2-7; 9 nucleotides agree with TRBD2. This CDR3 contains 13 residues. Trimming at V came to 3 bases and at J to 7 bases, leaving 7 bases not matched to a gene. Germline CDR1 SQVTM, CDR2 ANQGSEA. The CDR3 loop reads CSVDVAGGIEQYF. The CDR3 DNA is TGCAGCGTTGACGTGGCGGGAGGGATAGAGCAGTACTTC.

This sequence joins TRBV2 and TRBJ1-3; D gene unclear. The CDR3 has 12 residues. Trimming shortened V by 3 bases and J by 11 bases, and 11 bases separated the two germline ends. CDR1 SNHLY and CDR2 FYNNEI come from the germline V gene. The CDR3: CASSERSRSIYF. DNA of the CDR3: TGTGCCAGCAGTGAGAGATCCCGGTCCATATATTTT.

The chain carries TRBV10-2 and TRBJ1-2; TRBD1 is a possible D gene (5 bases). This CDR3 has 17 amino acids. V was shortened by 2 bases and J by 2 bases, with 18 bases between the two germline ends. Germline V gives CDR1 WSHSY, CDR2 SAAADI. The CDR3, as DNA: TGCGCCAGCAGTGAGACGGCAGGGCATCTGAGAAACTATGGCTACACCTTC. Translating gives CASSETAGHLRNYGYTF.

CDR3 protein: CASSLGTSGSTDTQYF. The CDR3 nucleotides are TGTGCCAGCAGCTTAGGGACTAGCGGTAGCACAGATACGCAGTATTTT. The V gene is TRBV7-8, the J gene TRBJ2-3, with TRBD2 matching over 10 bases. Germline lookup yields CDR1 SGHVS and CDR2 FQNEAQ. The CDR3 length is 16 residues. Trimming took 1 base from V and 0 from J; bases not matched to a gene: 1. The full variable domain, rest sourced from reference TRBV7-8 and TRBJ2-3, is GAGVSQSPRYKVAKRGQDVALRCDPISGHVSLFWYQQALGQGPEFLTYFQNEAQLDKSGLPSDRFFAERPEGSVSTLKIQRTQQEDSAVYLCASSLGTSGSTDTQYFGPGTRLTVL.

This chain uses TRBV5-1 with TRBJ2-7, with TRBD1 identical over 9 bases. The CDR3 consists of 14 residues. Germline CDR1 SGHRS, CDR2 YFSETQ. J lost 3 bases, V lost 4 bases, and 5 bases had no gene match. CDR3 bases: TGCGCCAGCAGCCCGACAGGGGGATTCTACGAGCAGTACTTC. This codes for CASSPTGGFYEQYF. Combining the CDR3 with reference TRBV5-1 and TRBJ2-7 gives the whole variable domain KAGVTQTPRYLIKTRGQQVTLSCSPISGHRSVSWYQQTPGQGLQFLFEYFSETQRNKGNFPGRFSGRQFSNSRSEMNVSTLELGDSALYLCASSPTGGFYEQYFGPGTRLTVT.

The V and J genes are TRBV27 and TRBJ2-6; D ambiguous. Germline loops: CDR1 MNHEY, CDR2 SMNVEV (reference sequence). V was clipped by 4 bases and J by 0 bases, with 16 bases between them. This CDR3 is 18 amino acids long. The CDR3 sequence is CASSWTGALISGANVLTF. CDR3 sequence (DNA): TGTGCCAGCAGTTGGACGGGCGCACTGATCTCTGGGGCCAACGTCCTGACTTTC.